This T cell receptor (beta chain) was obtained from a study of shared clonotypes between healthy human individuals. Deletions cut 5 bases from V and 3 bases from J, with 13 bases between. The CDR3 runs 14 residues. Per germline, CDR1 SGHRS and CDR2 YFSETQ. TCRdb's table, derived via immunoSEQ multiplex PCR, lists solely in-frame clones and lacks some. Of about 470,000 clones in the sample, roughly 77% were seen once. Adults of Caucasian background living in Nashville, Tennessee made up all donors. The sequencing sample was made of PBMCs. This chain links TRBV5-1 with TRBJ2-3, with a weak D call TRBD1 (6 bases). This clonotype was sampled from a woman aged 40 to 49 in good health. Some clones in this sample may be carry-over from other donors' samples. In DNA form, the CDR3 reads TGCGCCAGCAGTCAAGACAGGACTACAGATACGCAGTATTTT. Residues: CASSQDRTTDTQYF.